Listed below are T cell receptor beta chains from one sample, sequenced in a study of blood T cells in healthy people across ages. TCRdb re-analysed the 5' RACE reads in MiXCR, keeping a single row per CDR3 protein. Among over 500,000 distinct CDR3 sequences listed, over 25% were seen once. The data also belong to a second study, concerning T cells of mothers and their children.

The sequencing sample was made of blood. The receptors here all came from a boy between 2 and 10 years old in good health. CDR3s include the opening cysteine and the closing phenylalanine or tryptophan. Fields, in order: J gene, D gene, V gene, clone size, CDR3 DNA, CDR3 protein. A D gene is named only where the DNA matches it firmly. Clone sizes are given selectively: once, few, many, or a class where the clone is expanded.

>TRBJ2-1|TRBD1|TRBV7-2|-
TGTGCCAGCAGCCCCGGACAGGGGAAGCATCCAGCCTACAATGAGCAGTTCTTC
CASSPGQGKHPAYNEQFF
>TRBJ1-4|TRBD1|TRBV27|once
TGTGCCAGCAGTTTATCGCGGACAGGAAGTAGGGAAAAACTGTTTTTT
CASSLSRTGSREKLFF
>TRBJ1-2|-|TRBV9|-
TGTGCCAGCAGCCCCCGGACAGCCGATGATGGCTACACCTTC
CASSPRTADDGYTF
>TRBJ2-3|TRBD2|TRBV9|few
TGTGCCAGCAGCGCCGTTAGCGGGGGGAACACAGATACGCAGTATTTT
CASSAVSGGNTDTQYF
>TRBJ1-1|TRBD1|TRBV6-5|-
TGTGCCAGCAGTCCTATTACAGGGGAAAGGGGAGCTTTCTTT
CASSPITGERGAFF
>TRBJ1-6|-|TRBV4-3|-
TGCGCCAGCAGCCAAGAGGACACCTGGGTTTCACCCCTCCACTTT
CASSQEDTWVSPLHF
>TRBJ2-3|-|TRBV20-1|-
TGCAGTGCTAGGTATGGGCCCCGCACAGATACGCAGTATTTT
CSARYGPRTDTQYF
>TRBJ1-1|TRBD1|TRBV11-2|-
TGTGCCAGCAGCAAGGAGACAGGGGCGTACACTGAAGCTTTCTTT
CASSKETGAYTEAFF
>TRBJ2-6|-|TRBV28|-
TGTGCCAGCAGCCCCTGGTCCTCTGGGGCCAACGTCCTGACTTTC
CASSPWSSGANVLTF
>TRBJ2-7|-|TRBV20-1|few
TGCAGTGCTATTAGGGGAGATTCCGAGCAGTACTTC
CSAIRGDSEQYF
>TRBJ2-1|TRBD2|TRBV6-2/TRBV6-3|few
TGTGCCAGCAGACCCCTAGCGGACTCCTACAATGAGCAGTTCTTC
CASRPLADSYNEQFF
>TRBJ2-1|TRBD2|TRBV4-3|few
TGCGCCAGCAGCCAGGGGACTAGCGGGAGTGTCAATGAGCAGTTCTTC
CASSQGTSGSVNEQFF
>TRBJ1-2|-|TRBV19|few
TGTGCCAGTAGTACTTCGTCAGGGGCTACTGTCTTTTATGGCTACACCTTC
CASSTSSGATVFYGYTF
>TRBJ1-5|TRBD1|TRBV29-1|-
TGCAGCGTCTCACAGGGGGCTGAACAGCCCCAGCATTTT
CSVSQGAEQPQHF
>TRBJ1-2|-|TRBV5-1|-
TGCGCCAGCAGCTTGGAATTAACCTATGGCTACACCTTC
CASSLELTYGYTF
>TRBJ1-2|TRBD1|TRBV12-3/TRBV12-4|-
TGTGCCAGCAGTTACAGGGACAGGGGTTATGGCTACACCTTC
CASSYRDRGYGYTF
>TRBJ2-1|-|TRBV20-1|-
TGCAGTGCTAGAGGGGCGGGCTACAATGAGCAGTTCTTC
CSARGAGYNEQFF
>TRBJ2-3|-|TRBV4-1|-
TGCGCCAGCAGCCAAGGGTCTCCGTACACAGATACGCAGTATTTT
CASSQGSPYTDTQYF
>TRBJ2-5|-|TRBV10-3|few
TGTGCCATCAAGGGGGGGCCAGAGACCCAGTACTTC
CAIKGGPETQYF
>TRBJ2-4|-|TRBV12-3/TRBV12-4|-
TGTGCCAGCAGTTTAGACGTCCTTGCCCAGTACTTC
CASSLDVLAQYF
>TRBJ2-7|TRBD2|TRBV10-3|few
TGTGCCTCAACGCCAGCGGGGGCCCACGAGCAGTACTTC
CASTPAGAHEQYF
>TRBJ2-5|-|TRBV7-9|few
TGTGCCAGCAGCAGCCTCCGCCCCGGGACCCAGTACTTC
CASSSLRPGTQYF
>TRBJ2-1|-|TRBV7-2|few
TGTGCCAGCAGCCGCCTGGTCCAGGAAGATGAGCAGTTCTTC
CASSRLVQEDEQFF
>TRBJ1-2|-|TRBV20-1|-
TGCAGTGCTACCCCGGGAGGCAGGGAAGGGACCTTC
CSATPGGREGTF
>TRBJ1-1|-|TRBV29-1|few
TGCAGCGTTGAAGGGTACGCCGCTCATTATAACACTGAAGCTTTCTTT
CSVEGYAAHYNTEAFF
>TRBJ2-3|TRBD2|TRBV7-2|-
TGTGCCAGCAGCCTTCTGATACTAGCGGGTGGGGCAGATACGCAGTATTTT
CASSLLILAGGADTQYF
>TRBJ1-4|-|TRBV15|-
TGTGCCACCAGCAGAGACTCGACGGGGAGGTCTAATGAAAAACTGTTTTTT
CATSRDSTGRSNEKLFF
>TRBJ2-1|-|TRBV20-1|-
TGCAGTGCTAGGAAAGCAGAGGCCCGGTCTCGAGAGCAGTTCTTC
CSARKAEARSREQFF
>TRBJ2-5|-|TRBV7-9|-
TGTGCCAGCAGCTTAGCGCTTCAGCTCCAAGAGACCCAGTACTTC
CASSLALQLQETQYF
>TRBJ1-1|-|TRBV20-1|few
TGCAGTGCTAATGTATTAGGCGGGACGCTGAACACTGAAGCTTTCTTT
CSANVLGGTLNTEAFF
>TRBJ2-7|TRBD1|TRBV27|few
TGTGCCAGCAGTTTATCGATCATAAGGACAGGGACCTACGAGCAGTACTTC
CASSLSIIRTGTYEQYF
>TRBJ2-2|-|TRBV4-2|many
TGTGCCAGCAGCCAAGGACTAGACACCGGGGAGCTGTTTTTT
CASSQGLDTGELFF
>TRBJ2-3|-|TRBV2|few
TGTGCCAGCAGTGATGCGGGATTCAGCACAGATACGCAGTATTTT
CASSDAGFSTDTQYF
>TRBJ2-1|TRBD1|TRBV11-2|-
TGTGCCAGCAGCGAAACTCAGGGGGACAATGAGCAGTTCTTC
CASSETQGDNEQFF
>TRBJ2-1|TRBD2|TRBV14|-
TGTGCCAGCAGCCAAGCGTCGACTAGCCCCTTACCAAGTGAGCAGTTCTTC
CASSQASTSPLPSEQFF
>TRBJ2-3|-|TRBV9|many
TGTGCCAGCAGCGTAGGGTCCCTTAGCACAGATACGCAGTATTTT
CASSVGSLSTDTQYF
>TRBJ2-5|-|TRBV13|few
TGTGCCAGCAGCTCCTACTTGGTGGAGACCCAGTACTTC
CASSSYLVETQYF
>TRBJ2-5|-|TRBV9|-
TGTGTCAGCAGCCCGGACAGCCAAGAGACCCAGTACTTC
CVSSPDSQETQYF
>TRBJ2-7|TRBD2|TRBV6-2/TRBV6-3|-
TGTGCCAGCAGTCCCGGGACTAGCGGGATCTCTACCTACGAGCAGTACTTC
CASSPGTSGISTYEQYF
>TRBJ1-3|TRBD1|TRBV15|-
TGTGCCACCAGCAGGGTGGCAGGGGGCCCTACCTCTGGAAACACCATATATTTT
CATSRVAGGPTSGNTIYF
>TRBJ1-2|TRBD1|TRBV28|-
TGTGCCAGCAGCGCAGACAGGGGGCGGTGGTATGGCTACACCTTC
CASSADRGRWYGYTF
>TRBJ2-2|-|TRBV7-3|medium-sized
TGTGCCAGCAGCTCAGACACCGGGGAGCTGTTTTTT
CASSSDTGELFF
>TRBJ1-1|-|TRBV7-6|few
TGTGCCAGCAGCTCAATAGGGGGGGCCCGCGCCTTTGAAGCTTTCTTT
CASSSIGGARAFEAFF
>TRBJ2-1|TRBD2|TRBV7-9|-
TGTGCCAGCAGCTTACCGCCGGGAGGGTTGGGGAATGAGCAGTTCTTC
CASSLPPGGLGNEQFF
>TRBJ2-3|-|TRBV12-3/TRBV12-4|-
TGTGCCAGCAGCGACCTGGGGGGCACAGATACGCAGTATTTT
CASSDLGGTDTQYF